These 27 T cell receptor beta chains were sequenced from one sample in a study of cytomegalovirus exposure and HLA in healthy donors. PCR involved 60 Vbeta and 13 Jbeta primers. Assay used: immunoSEQ multiplex PCR; TCRdb lists only in-frame clones, some missing. The sample contains more than 95,000 clones, 9.5% to 15% of which appear only once. Input material: PBMCs. The receptors come from a middle-aged man in good health and CMV-seropositive.

The rearrangement joins TRBV5-1 to TRBJ2-3, with a weak D call TRBD2 (6 bases). The V gene lost 0 bases and the J gene lost 2 bases, with 19 bases spanning the gap. This CDR3 spans 18 amino acids. The germline CDR1 and CDR2 sequences are SGHRS and YFSETQ. The chain's CDR3 is CASSLDPVTRGITDTQYF. The DNA for the CDR3 is TGCGCCAGCAGCTTGGATCCTGTGACTAGAGGGATCACAGATACGCAGTATTTT.

This clone was counted a few times. The chain couples TRBV4-1 to TRBJ1-1; TRBD1 matches 7 bases. Germline lookup yields CDR1 MGHRA and CDR2 YSYEKL. J gave up 5 bases and V 4 bases, and 16 bases lay outside the gene matches. This CDR3 is 17 amino acids long. Here the CDR3 DNA reads TGCGCCAGCAGCCGGGTGGAGGGGGCGCGCGAAGGGACTGAAGCTTTCTTT. Residues: CASSRVEGAREGTEAFF.

CDR3: CASSRRTGGNGYTF. The CDR3 DNA reads as TGTGCCAGCAGCCGTCGGACAGGGGGAAATGGCTACACCTTC. The J gene is TRBJ1-2, the V gene TRBV14, with 10 nucleotides matching TRBD1. CDR3 size: 14 residues. Per the germline V gene, CDR1 is SGHDN and CDR2 is FVKESK. Losses at the gene ends were 4 bases for V and 6 bases for J; bases not matched to a gene: 5.

V gene TRBV7-9 combines with J gene TRBJ2-5; D is ambiguous. There are 14 residues in the CDR3. V was shortened by 1 base and J by 7 bases, with 13 bases between the two germline ends. Germline CDR1 SEHNR, CDR2 FQNEAQ (reference sequence). CDR3 bases: TGTGCCAGCAGCTTAGGGAGCGCGTCTCCGACCCAGTACTTC. It specifies CASSLGSASPTQYF.

This chain links TRBV6-1 with TRBJ2-3; 11 nucleotides agree with TRBD1. Germline loops: CDR1 MNHNS, CDR2 SASEGT. V lost 4 bases to trimming and J lost 2 bases; unmatched junction nucleotides: 5. CDR3 length: 16 amino acids. The CDR3 nucleotides are TGTGCCAGCAGTGCCGGGACAGGGGGAGTCACAGATACGCAGTATTTT. Residues: CASSAGTGGVTDTQYF.

This clone was observed a few times. The rearrangement uses TRBV7-8 and TRBJ2-7; 7 positions agree with TRBD2. This CDR3 is built from 15 residues. The V gene's germline CDR1 is SGHVS and CDR2 FQNEAQ. Unmatched junction bases numbered 13, after V lost 5 bases and J lost 6 bases. CDR3 coding DNA: TGTGCCAGCAGCCCTCGAGCGGGGAGGCAGTTCGAGCAGTACTTC. Its translation is CASSPRAGRQFEQYF.

This clone has a handful of counts. J is TRBJ1-6 and V is TRBV6-5; 7 bases match TRBD1. Unmatched junction bases numbered 3, after V lost 4 bases and J lost 9 bases. CDR1 is MNHEY, CDR2 SVGAGI, per germline. This CDR3 comprises 13 residues. CDR3 protein: CASSLQGLSPLHF. CDR3 in DNA: TGTGCCAGCAGTTTACAGGGGCTTTCACCCCTCCACTTT.

This clone was observed a handful of times. The chain couples TRBV30 to TRBJ1-3; no clear D gene. The length of the CDR3 is 12 residues. Germline lookup yields CDR1 GTSNPN and CDR2 SVGIG (reference sequence). V was clipped by 3 bases and J by 3 bases, with 6 bases between them. CDR3 sequence reads: CAWREYGNTIYF. The CDR3 nucleotides are TGTGCCTGGAGGGAGTATGGAAACACCATATATTTT.

V gene TRBV19 combines with J gene TRBJ1-3; 7 bases map to TRBD1. Germline values: CDR1 LNHDA, CDR2 SQIVND (reference sequence). CDR3 length: 16 residues. Losses at the gene ends were 4 bases for V and 2 bases for J; bases not matched to a gene: 8. The DNA for the CDR3 is TGTGCCAGTAGTACCGTCACACAGGGGCCTGGAAACACCATATATTTT. Translating it yields CASSTVTQGPGNTIYF.

This sequence joins TRBV4-2 and TRBJ1-2; 7 nucleotides match TRBD1. Germline values: CDR1 LGHNA, CDR2 YNFKEQ. This CDR3 has 15 residues. Losses at the gene ends were 5 bases for V and 4 bases for J; bases not matched to a gene: 10. The CDR3 loop reads CASSATDRKIYGYTF. Written as DNA, the CDR3 is TGTGCCAGCAGCGCTACGGACAGGAAGATCTATGGCTACACCTTC.

This clone was found a few times. This rearrangement joins TRBV29-1 to TRBJ1-1; D unclear. The CDR3 is 13 amino acids. The V gene's germline CDR1 is SQVTM and CDR2 ANQGSEA. V dropped 3 bases and J dropped 4 bases, with 12 bases sitting between them. Written as DNA, the CDR3 is TGCAGCGTTGATCCAGGAGGGATCACTGAAGCTTTCTTT. Translating it yields CSVDPGGITEAFF.

V gene TRBV5-6 combines with J gene TRBJ2-7; TRBD1 matches 9 bases. V lost 4 bases and J lost 4; bases outside the gene matches: 9. The CDR3 consists of 15 residues. Per the germline V gene, CDR1 is SGHDT and CDR2 is YYEEEE. The CDR3 DNA reads as TGTGCCAGCAGCGGGGAGGGACAGGGCAAGTACGAGCAGTACTTC. It is translated as CASSGEGQGKYEQYF.

This clone was seen more than once but under ten times. The V gene is TRBV7-9, the J gene TRBJ1-1, with no clear D. The CDR3 contains 16 residues. V gave up 1 base and J gave up 3 bases, with 15 bases separating them. Germline V CDR1 and CDR2: SEHNR, FQNEAQ (reference sequence). The CDR3 coding sequence is TGTGCCAGCAGCTTAGGGGTGACTGCGGTGGACACTGAAGCTTTCTTT. Its protein product is CASSLGVTAVDTEAFF.

V usage is TRBV7-9 and J usage is TRBJ2-1; D gene unclear. Looked up from germline, CDR1 is SEHNR and CDR2 is FQNEAQ (reference sequence). The CDR3 runs to 12 residues. V lost 5 bases and J 10 bases, leaving 12 bases between the germline ends. The DNA for the CDR3 is TGTGCCAGCAGCCCTTACCCCGGGGAGCAGTTCTTC. It codes for CASSPYPGEQFF.

Concerning this clone itself: This specimen includes other DNA sequences encoding the same CDR3. The chain carries TRBV9 and TRBJ2-1, with a possible D match to TRBD2 (6 bases). Trimming pared 0 bases from V and 1 base from J, leaving 8 bases between. Germline V gene sequence: CDR1 SGDLS, CDR2 YYNGEE. The CDR3 extends over 15 amino acids. The CDR3 region is CASSVAGGSYNEQFF. The DNA for the CDR3 is TGTGCCAGCAGCGTAGCCGGAGGGTCCTACAATGAGCAGTTCTTC. Supplemented by reference TRBV9 and TRBJ2-1, the full variable domain reads DSGVTQTPKHLITATGQRVTLRCSPRSGDLSVYWYQQSLDQGLQFLIQYYNGEERAKGNILERFSAQQFPDLHSELNLSSLELGDSALYFCASSVAGGSYNEQFFGPGTRLTVL.

This clone showed up just a few times. The chain has TRBV6-5 and TRBJ1-5, with 10 bases aligning to TRBD1. CDR3 length equals 15 residues. Looked up from germline, CDR1 is MNHEY and CDR2 is SVGAGI. The V segment lost 8 bases and the J segment 0 bases; nucleotides outside the gene matches: 4. The CDR3 spells CASGGTGASNQPQHF. Written as DNA, the CDR3 is TGTGCCAGCGGGGGGACAGGGGCTAGCAATCAGCCCCAGCATTTT.

This clone was counted only a few times. V usage is TRBV19 and J usage is TRBJ1-1, with 8 nucleotides matching TRBD1. The CDR3 spans 13 residues. In germline, CDR1 is LNHDA, CDR2 SQIVND (reference sequence). Trimming cost V 11 bases and J 5 bases; bases outside gene matches: 10. The CDR3 region is CACGQGQLTEAFF. CDR3 DNA sequence: TGTGCCTGCGGACAGGGCCAACTGACTGAAGCTTTCTTT.

The chain couples TRBV7-8 to TRBJ1-5; no clear D. The V gene lost 3 bases and the J gene lost 0 bases, with 15 bases spanning the gap. This CDR3 has 17 amino acids. CDR1 is SGHVS, CDR2 FQNEAQ, per germline. The CDR3 bases are TGTGCCAGCAGCTTTTCCGGGTACCTGGCTAGCAATCAGCCCCAGCATTTT. This encodes CASSFSGYLASNQPQHF.

This rearrangement joins TRBV27 to TRBJ2-7, with D hard to call. Germline V gene sequence: CDR1 MNHEY, CDR2 SMNVEV (reference sequence). This CDR3 region has 13 residues. The V and J ends lost 2 bases and 1 base respectively, with 6 bases between them. The CDR3 DNA is TGTGCCAGCAGTTTACTACCTTCCTACGAGCAGTACTTC. Encoded protein: CASSLLPSYEQYF.

The genes are TRBV6-5 and TRBJ1-1, with D possibly TRBD1 on 5 matching bases. V was clipped by 10 bases and J by 3 bases, with 15 bases between them. The V gene's germline CDR1 is MNHEY and CDR2 SVGAGI. The CDR3 spans 13 residues. CDR3 amino acids: CATAPRGYTEAFF. CDR3 in DNA: TGTGCCACGGCACCTCGGGGGTACACTGAAGCTTTCTTT.

This clone was counted between two and nine times. The CDR3 protein is CASSPGQGAVGNQPQHF. CDR3 DNA sequence: TGTGCCAGCAGTCCCGGACAGGGGGCAGTGGGCAATCAGCCCCAGCATTTT. This chain joins TRBV27 and TRBJ1-5; 11 positions match TRBD1. Losses at the gene ends were 5 bases for V and 2 bases for J; bases not matched to a gene: 8. CDR1 MNHEY and CDR2 SMNVEV come from the germline V gene (reference sequence). This CDR3 comprises 17 residues.

This clone was detected a few times. The rearrangement joins TRBV2 to TRBJ2-2, with 11 positions matching TRBD2. This CDR3 has 15 residues. Germline CDR1 is SNHLY and CDR2 is FYNNEI. V was pared by 7 bases and J by 5 bases, with 6 bases of the junction left unmatched. The CDR3 coding sequence is TGTGCCAGCAAACTAGCGGGAGTAGGAACCGGGGAGCTGTTTTTT. Translation: CASKLAGVGTGELFF.

This clone has a handful of counts. The chain employs TRBV7-3 and TRBJ2-5; a possible D gene is TRBD2 (5 bases). The V end was cut by 6 bases, the J end by 4 bases, with 18 bases between. Germline values: CDR1 SGHTA, CDR2 FQGTGA. This CDR3 region has 15 residues. The chain's CDR3 is CASRPLVRSGETQYF. For the CDR3, the DNA is TGTGCCAGCAGACCCCTGGTAAGGAGCGGAGAGACCCAGTACTTC.

The V gene is TRBV7-7, the J gene TRBJ2-3, with D possibly matching TRBD2 (6 bases). The germline CDR1 and CDR2 sequences are SSHAT and FNYEAQ (reference sequence). Trimming took off 5 bases at V and 8 bases at J, with 11 bases between the two ends. This CDR3 region has 12 residues. The CDR3 coding sequence is TGTGCCAGCAGCAATGGGGGGACTACGCAGTATTTT. It encodes CASSNGGTTQYF. Together with reference TRBV7-7 and TRBJ2-3, the CDR3 gives the full variable domain: GAGVSQSPRYKVTKRGQDVTLRCDPISSHATLYWYQQALGQGPEFLTYFNYEAQPDKSGLPSDRFSAERPEGSISTLTIQRTEQRDSAMYRCASSNGGTTQYFGPGTRLTVL.

Only a few counts were recorded for this clone. The chain couples TRBV27 to TRBJ1-1; tentative D call: TRBD1 (5 bases). In germline, CDR1 is MNHEY, CDR2 SMNVEV (reference sequence). Trimming removed 3 bases at V and 3 bases at J, with 8 bases between. The CDR3 loop spans 13 amino acids. CDR3 sequence reads: CASSFGRDTEAFF. CDR3 nucleotide sequence: TGTGCCAGCAGTTTCGGCAGGGACACTGAAGCTTTCTTT.

This clone has more than one count but fewer than ten. This chain joins TRBV27 and TRBJ2-2, with D unresolved. Germline lookup yields CDR1 MNHEY and CDR2 SMNVEV (reference sequence). V was clipped by 2 bases and J by 0 bases, with 7 bases between them. The CDR3 spans 15 residues. In DNA, the CDR3 is TGTGCCAGCAGTTTACGTCAGGCGAACACCGGGGAGCTGTTTTTT. Translation: CASSLRQANTGELFF.

V gene TRBV9 combines with J gene TRBJ1-5, with D tentatively TRBD1 (5 bases). Germline values: CDR1 SGDLS, CDR2 YYNGEE. V was pared by 3 bases and J by 8 bases, with 12 bases between. There are 13 residues in the CDR3. CDR3 sequence (DNA): TGTGCCAGCAGCGGGGAGCGGGGGGAGCCCCAGCATTTT. This gives the protein CASSGERGEPQHF.